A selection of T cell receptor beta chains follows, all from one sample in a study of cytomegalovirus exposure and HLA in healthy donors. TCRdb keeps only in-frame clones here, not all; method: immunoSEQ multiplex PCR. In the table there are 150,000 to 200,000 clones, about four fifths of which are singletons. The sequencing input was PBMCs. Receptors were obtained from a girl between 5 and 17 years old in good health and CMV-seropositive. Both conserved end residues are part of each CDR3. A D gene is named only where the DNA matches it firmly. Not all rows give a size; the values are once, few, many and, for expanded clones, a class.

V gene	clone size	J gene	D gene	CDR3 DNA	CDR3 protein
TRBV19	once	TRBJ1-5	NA	TGTGCCATCGGACAGAGCAATCAGCCCCAGCATTTT	CAIGQSNQPQHF
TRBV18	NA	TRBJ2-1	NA	TGTGCCAGCTCACCAGGGGCAGTTTACAATGAGCAGTTCTTC	CASSPGAVYNEQFF
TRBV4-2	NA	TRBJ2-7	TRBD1	TGTGCCAGCAGCCAGAGGACAGGAACGAACTACGAGCAGTACTTC	CASSQRTGTNYEQYF
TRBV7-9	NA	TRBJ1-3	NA	TGTGCCAGCAGCTTAGGCCCCGGTTCCTCTGGAAACACCATATATTTT	CASSLGPGSSGNTIYF
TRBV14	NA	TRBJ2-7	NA	TGTGCCAGCAGCCAAGCGTTGGCGGAACCCTACGAGCAGTACTTC	CASSQALAEPYEQYF
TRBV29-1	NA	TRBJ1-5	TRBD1	TGCAGCGTTCTACAGGACAGGGGGGATCAGCCCCAGCATTTT	CSVLQDRGDQPQHF
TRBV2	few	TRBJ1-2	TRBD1	TGTGCCAGCAGTGAGGGGACAGGGGGTCACTATGGCTACACCTTC	CASSEGTGGHYGYTF
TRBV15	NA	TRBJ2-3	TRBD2	TGTGCCACCAGTCGTCCCGGGGGGGATACGCAGTATTTT	CATSRPGGDTQYF
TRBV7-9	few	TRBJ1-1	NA	TGTGCCGCGAGCTATCGTCTCCGGGCTGAAGCTTTCTTT	CAASYRLRAEAFF
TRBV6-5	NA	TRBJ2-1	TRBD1	TGTGCCAGCAGGATCGCAGGGGGCTCCTACAATGAGCAGTTCTTC	CASRIAGGSYNEQFF
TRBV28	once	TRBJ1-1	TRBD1	TGTGCCAGCAGTTCCCTCGGGACAGGGGAGAACACTGAAGCTTTCTTT	CASSSLGTGENTEAFF
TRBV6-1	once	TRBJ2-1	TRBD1	TGTGCCAGCAGTGAACCTCAGGGGGCTTGGAATGAGCAGTTCTTC	CASSEPQGAWNEQFF
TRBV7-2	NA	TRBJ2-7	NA	TGTGCCAGCAGCTTATCGCCAGGCCCCTACGAGCAGTACTTC	CASSLSPGPYEQYF
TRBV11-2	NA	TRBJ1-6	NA	TGTGCCAGCAGCGCCCCCGGGGGGCAAGAATCACCCCTCCACTTT	CASSAPGGQESPLHF
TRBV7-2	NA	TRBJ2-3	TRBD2	TGTGCCAGCAGCAATACGCTCTTAGCGGGGAGCACAGATACGCAGTATTTT	CASSNTLLAGSTDTQYF
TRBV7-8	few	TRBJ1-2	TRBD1	TGTGCCAGCAGCGAACAGGGGAACGCTAACTATGGCTACACCTTC	CASSEQGNANYGYTF
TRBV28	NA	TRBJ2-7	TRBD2	TGTGCCAGCAGACCCGCTCTTGGACTAGCTCAGTACTTC	CASRPALGLAQYF
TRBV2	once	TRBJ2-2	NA	TGTGCCAGCAGTGAACAGGGGGGCACCGGGGAGCTGTTTTTT	CASSEQGGTGELFF